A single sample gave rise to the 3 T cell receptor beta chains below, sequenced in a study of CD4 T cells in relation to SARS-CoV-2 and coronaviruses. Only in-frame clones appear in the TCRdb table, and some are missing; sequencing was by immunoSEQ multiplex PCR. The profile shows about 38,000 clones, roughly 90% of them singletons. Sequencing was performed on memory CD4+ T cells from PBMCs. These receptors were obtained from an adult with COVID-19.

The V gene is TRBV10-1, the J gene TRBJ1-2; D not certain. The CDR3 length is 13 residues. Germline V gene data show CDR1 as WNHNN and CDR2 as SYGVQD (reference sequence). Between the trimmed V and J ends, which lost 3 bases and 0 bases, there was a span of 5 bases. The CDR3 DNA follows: TGCGCCAGCAGTGACACAGCTAACTATGGCTACACCTTC. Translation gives CASSDTANYGYTF.

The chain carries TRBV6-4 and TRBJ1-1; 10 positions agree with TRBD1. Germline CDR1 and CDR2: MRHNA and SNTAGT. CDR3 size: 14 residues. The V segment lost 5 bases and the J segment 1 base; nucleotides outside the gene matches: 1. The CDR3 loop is CASSRTGGNTEAFF. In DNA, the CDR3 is TGTGCCAGCAGTCGGACAGGGGGGAACACTGAAGCTTTCTTT.

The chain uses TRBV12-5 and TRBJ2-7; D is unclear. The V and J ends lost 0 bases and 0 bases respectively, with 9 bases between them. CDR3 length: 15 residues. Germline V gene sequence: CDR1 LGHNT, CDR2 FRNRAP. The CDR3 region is CASGLVRRTSYEQYF. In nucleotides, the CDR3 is TGTGCTAGTGGTTTGGTACGGAGAACCTCCTACGAGCAGTACTTC.